The 20 T cell receptor beta chains given below trace back to one sample, sequenced in a study of radiotherapy plus CTLA-4 blockade in lung cancer. Generated by immunoSEQ multiplex PCR, the TCRdb table keeps only in-frame clones and is missing some. Of about 98,000 clones in the sample, approximately 78% were seen once. The specimen comprised peripheral blood, sampled from a patient treated with radiotherapy plus ipilimumab. The receptors originated from a human donor with non-small cell lung cancer who had a partial response to radiotherapy plus ipilimumab.

The chain employs TRBV7-2 and TRBJ1-1; 10 bases are a match to TRBD1. Unmatched junction bases numbered 7, after V lost 5 bases and J lost 4 bases. This CDR3 contains 15 residues. The germline gives CDR1 SGHTA, CDR2 FQGNSA. CDR3 nucleotide sequence: TGTGCCAGCAGCGCGCGGACAGGGGGTGGCACTGAAGCTTTCTTT. This codes for CASSARTGGGTEAFF.

The J gene is TRBJ2-3, the V gene TRBV11-2; TRBD2 matches at 9 bases. CDR1 is SGHAT, CDR2 FQNNGV, per germline. The CDR3 is 14 residues long. V was clipped by 6 bases and J by 9 bases; unmatched bases: 10. CDR3 in DNA: TGTGCCAGCAGACAGACTAGCGGAGGGGAGACGCAGTATTTT. Translating it yields CASRQTSGGETQYF. Supplemented by reference TRBV11-2 and TRBJ2-3, the full variable domain reads EAGVAQSPRYKIIEKRQSVAFWCNPISGHATLYWYQQILGQGPKLLIQFQNNGVVDDSQLPKDRFSAERLKGVDSTLKIQPAKLEDSAVYLCASRQTSGGETQYFGPGTRLTVL.

The chain carries TRBV30 and TRBJ2-2, with a possible D match to TRBD1 (6 bases). V was cut by 1 base and J by 5 bases, with 17 bases left in between. Germline loops: CDR1 GTSNPN, CDR2 SVGIG (reference sequence). The CDR3 is 16 amino acids. In DNA, the CDR3 is TGTGCCTGGAGTGCTGCCGGGACACCGTTTACCGGGGAGCTGTTTTTT. It is translated as CAWSAAGTPFTGELFF.

The genes are TRBV27 and TRBJ2-3; 13 bases are a match to TRBD2. The germline V gene has CDR1 MNHEY and CDR2 SMNVEV (reference sequence). The CDR3 spans 19 residues. V lost 5 bases and J lost 3; bases outside the gene matches: 14. The CDR3 here is CASSPRTSGRASWTDTQYF. DNA for the CDR3: TGTGCCAGCAGTCCTAGAACTAGCGGGAGGGCAAGTTGGACAGATACGCAGTATTTT.

V gene TRBV14 combines with J gene TRBJ2-3; 11 nucleotides align to TRBD2. V was pared by 3 bases and J by 4 bases, with 9 bases of the junction left unmatched. Germline CDR1 reads SGHDN; CDR2 reads FVKESK. The CDR3 contains 17 residues. CDR3 protein: CASSQPGLAVFADTQYF. In nucleotides, the CDR3 is TGTGCCAGCAGCCAGCCGGGACTAGCGGTATTTGCAGATACGCAGTATTTT. The complete variable domain, with remaining parts taken from reference TRBV14 and TRBJ2-3, reads EAGVTQFPSHSVIEKGQTVTLRCDPISGHDNLYWYRRVMGKEIKFLLHFVKESKQDESGMPNNRFLAERTGGTYSTLKVQPAELEDSGVYFCASSQPGLAVFADTQYFGPGTRLTVL.

The rearrangement uses TRBV7-8 and TRBJ2-1, with a tentative D call TRBD1 (6 bases). The CDR3 covers 15 residues. V was trimmed by 5 bases and J by 3 bases, leaving 14 bases between them. CDR1 is SGHVS and CDR2 is FQNEAQ in the germline V gene. The CDR3 DNA reads as TGTGCCAGCAGCCCATGGACAGAGGGCTACAATGAGCAGTTCTTC. Translating gives CASSPWTEGYNEQFF.

J is TRBJ2-7 and V is TRBV6-5; 9 bases match TRBD1. The CDR3 is 14 amino acids. V trimming: 5 bases; J trimming: 2 bases; junction bases outside the gene matches: 4. Germline CDR1 reads MNHEY; CDR2 reads SVGAGI. The CDR3 bases are TGTGCCAGCAGTAGACAGGGGGAAACCTACGAGCAGTACTTC. Amino acids: CASSRQGETYEQYF.

The chain is built from TRBV9 and TRBJ2-3; possible D gene TRBD1, 5 bases. The CDR3 sequence is 20 residues long. The germline V gene has CDR1 SGDLS and CDR2 YYNGEE. Trimming shortened V by 0 bases and J by 0 bases, and 23 bases separated the two germline ends. CDR3 bases: TGTGCCAGCAGCGTAGATCCAGGGTCTCTTCGAGAGACTAGCACAGATACGCAGTATTTT. This sequence encodes CASSVDPGSLRETSTDTQYF.

This chain connects TRBV5-1 to TRBJ1-1; perhaps TRBD1 as D (5 bases). Germline V gives CDR1 SGHRS, CDR2 YFSETQ. V was cut by 4 bases and J by 0 bases, with 19 bases left in between. There are 17 residues in the CDR3. The CDR3: CASSLQTLTDMNTEAFF. CDR3 in DNA: TGCGCCAGCAGCCTACAAACCTTGACAGATATGAACACTGAAGCTTTCTTT.

The chain has TRBV5-1 and TRBJ2-3; 8 positions match TRBD2. Germline CDR1 and CDR2: SGHRS and YFSETQ. The V gene end was trimmed by 5 bases and the J gene end by 6 bases; junction bases not matched to a gene: 14. The CDR3 covers 16 residues. The CDR3 DNA reads TGCGCCAGCAGGGCACCGCCGGGACTAGTCGAGGATACGCAGTATTTT. Amino acid sequence: CASRAPPGLVEDTQYF.

The chain has TRBV10-2 and TRBJ1-5, with D maybe TRBD1 (5 bases). The germline V gene encodes CDR1 WSHSY and CDR2 SAAADI. CDR3 size: 14 residues. V lost 8 bases and J 1 base, leaving 12 bases between the germline ends. CDR3 in DNA: TGCGCCAGCTCCGACAGCGCCAGCAATCAGCCCCAGCATTTT. Its protein is CASSDSASNQPQHF.

V is TRBV7-8 and J is TRBJ2-6; 7 bases are a match to TRBD1. Germline trimming cut 2 bases from V and 0 bases from J; bases unmatched to any gene: 4. Germline CDR1 reads SGHVS; CDR2 reads FQNEAQ. The CDR3 covers 17 residues. The CDR3 DNA sequence: TGTGCCAGCAGCTTAACGGGACAGCCCTCTGGGGCCAACGTCCTGACTTTC. Protein product: CASSLTGQPSGANVLTF.

This clone was counted a single time. The chain employs TRBV7-2 and TRBJ2-7, with 9 bases lining up with TRBD2. The CDR3 extends over 14 amino acids. Germline trimming cut 1 base from V and 5 bases from J; bases unmatched to any gene: 3. The germline V gene encodes CDR1 SGHTA and CDR2 FQGNSA. CDR3 sequence (DNA): TGTGCCAGCAGCTTAGTGGGACTAGCCGACGAGCAGTACTTC. It codes for CASSLVGLADEQYF.

This chain connects TRBV5-4 to TRBJ2-1, with 9 nucleotides matching TRBD2. The length of the CDR3 is 15 residues. V lost 2 bases, J lost 10 bases, and 10 bases stayed unmatched. Germline assignment: CDR1 SGHNT and CDR2 YYREEE (reference sequence). The CDR3 bases are TGTGCCAGCAGCTTCTTGCGGGAGGGCCAGGGGGAGCAGTTCTTC. Its translation: CASSFLREGQGEQFF.

The J gene is TRBJ2-7, the V gene TRBV19, with D possibly matching TRBD2 (5 bases). The V gene lost 6 bases and the J gene lost 2 bases, with 17 bases spanning the gap. CDR1 is LNHDA, CDR2 SQIVND, per germline (reference sequence). The CDR3 runs to 15 residues. CDR3 bases: TGTGCCAGTAGCACCCAGCAGGCCGGGACCTACGAGCAGTACTTC. Encoded protein: CASSTQQAGTYEQYF.

The chain uses TRBV5-1 and TRBJ2-7; 9 bases line up with TRBD2. Per germline, CDR1 SGHRS and CDR2 YFSETQ. Trimming at V came to 4 bases and at J to 6 bases, leaving 14 bases not matched to a gene. The CDR3 extends over 16 amino acids. This CDR3 reads CASSAQDLAGSGEQYF. The CDR3, as DNA: TGCGCCAGCAGCGCACAAGATCTAGCGGGATCAGGCGAGCAGTACTTC.

The CDR3 sequence: CASSPTGGNQPQHF. The CDR3 DNA sequence: TGTGCCAGCAGCCCTACAGGGGGCAATCAGCCCCAGCATTTT. The V and J genes are TRBV7-2 and TRBJ1-5, with 7 bases fitting TRBD1. Losses at the gene ends were 5 bases for V and 2 bases for J; bases not matched to a gene: 3. The CDR3 is 14 residues long. Germline V CDR1 and CDR2: SGHTA, FQGNSA.

The chain combines TRBV28 with TRBJ2-7; TRBD2 matches at 10 bases. The germline gives CDR1 MDHEN, CDR2 SYDVKM. CDR3 size: 16 residues. The trim removed 5 bases at V and 7 bases at J, leaving 14 bases unmatched. The CDR3: CASSPGGAGGPNEQYF. For the CDR3, the DNA is TGTGCCAGCAGTCCCGGGGGAGCGGGAGGGCCTAATGAGCAGTACTTC.

This clone has only one observation. The J gene is TRBJ1-5, the V gene TRBV27, with D uncertain. Trimming removed 2 bases from V and 0 bases from J, with 8 bases in between. Germline V gene sequence: CDR1 MNHEY, CDR2 SMNVEV (reference sequence). This CDR3 region has 15 residues. The CDR3 bases are TGTGCCAGCAGTTTAAGAGGGTATAGCAATCAGCCCCAGCATTTT. It translates to CASSLRGYSNQPQHF.

The rearrangement joins TRBV28 to TRBJ1-1, with D maybe TRBD1 (5 bases). Germline CDR1 and CDR2: MDHEN and SYDVKM. The CDR3 contains 16 residues. The V and J ends lost 1 base and 1 base respectively, with 13 bases between them. The CDR3, as DNA: TGTGCCAGCAGTTTATACGGGGGGGATTGGAACACTGAAGCTTTCTTT. It yields the protein CASSLYGGDWNTEAFF. Looking up the rest from reference TRBV28 and TRBJ1-1 gives the full variable domain: DVKVTQSSRYLVKRTGEKVFLECVQDMDHENMFWYRQDPGLGLRLIYFSYDVKMKEKGDIPEGYSVSREKKERFSLILESASTNQTSMYLCASSLYGGDWNTEAFFGQGTRLTVV.